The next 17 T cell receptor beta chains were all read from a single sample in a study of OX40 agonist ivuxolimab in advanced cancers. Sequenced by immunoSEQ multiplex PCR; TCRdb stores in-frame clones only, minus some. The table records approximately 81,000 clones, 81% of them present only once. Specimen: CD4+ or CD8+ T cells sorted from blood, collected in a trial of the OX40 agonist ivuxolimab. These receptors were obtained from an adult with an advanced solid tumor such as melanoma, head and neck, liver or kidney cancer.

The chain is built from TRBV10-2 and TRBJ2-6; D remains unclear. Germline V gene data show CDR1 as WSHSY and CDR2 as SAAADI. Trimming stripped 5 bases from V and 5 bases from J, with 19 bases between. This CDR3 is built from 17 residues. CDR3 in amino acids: CASSHEVTQSRANVLTF. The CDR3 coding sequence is TGCGCCAGCAGTCACGAGGTCACTCAAAGTCGGGCCAACGTCCTGACTTTC.

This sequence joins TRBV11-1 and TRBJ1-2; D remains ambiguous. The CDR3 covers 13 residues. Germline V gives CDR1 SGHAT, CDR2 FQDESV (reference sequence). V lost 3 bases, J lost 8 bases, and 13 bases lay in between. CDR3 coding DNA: TGTGCCAGCAGCTTTTCTGAACTCGAAGGCTACACCTTC. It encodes CASSFSELEGYTF.

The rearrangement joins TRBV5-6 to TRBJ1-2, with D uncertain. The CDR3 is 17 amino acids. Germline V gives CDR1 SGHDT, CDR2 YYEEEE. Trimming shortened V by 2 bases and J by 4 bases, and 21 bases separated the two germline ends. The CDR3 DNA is TGTGCCAGCAGCTTTACAAGGGCCGTATCCCCCTTCTATGGCTACACCTTC. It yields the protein CASSFTRAVSPFYGYTF.

The CDR3 DNA follows: TGTGCCAGCAGCCCGCCGTTAAAGTTCACAGATACGCAGTATTTT. As protein: CASSPPLKFTDTQYF. The chain is built from TRBV6-6 and TRBJ2-3; no clear D. Trimming removed 6 bases from V and 2 bases from J, with 15 bases in between. The CDR3 is 15 amino acids. CDR1 is MNHNY, CDR2 SVGAGI, per germline (reference sequence).

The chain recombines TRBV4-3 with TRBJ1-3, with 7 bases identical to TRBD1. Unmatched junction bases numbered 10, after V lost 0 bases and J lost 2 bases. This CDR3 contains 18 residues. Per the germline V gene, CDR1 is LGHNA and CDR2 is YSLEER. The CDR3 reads CASSQETYDRVTGNTIYF. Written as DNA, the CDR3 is TGCGCCAGCAGCCAAGAGACCTACGACAGGGTAACTGGAAACACCATATATTTT.

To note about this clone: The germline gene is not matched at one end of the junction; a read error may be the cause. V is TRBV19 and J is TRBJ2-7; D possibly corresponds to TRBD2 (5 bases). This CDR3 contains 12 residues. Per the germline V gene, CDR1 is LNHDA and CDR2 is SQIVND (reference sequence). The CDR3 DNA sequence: TGTGCCAGTAGTGCACTAGAAGGTGGGTTAGAGTTC. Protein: CASSALEGGLEF.

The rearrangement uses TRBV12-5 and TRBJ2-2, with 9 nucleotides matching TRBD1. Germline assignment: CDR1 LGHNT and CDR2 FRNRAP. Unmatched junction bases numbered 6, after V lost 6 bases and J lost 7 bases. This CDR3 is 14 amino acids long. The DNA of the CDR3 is TGTGCTAGTGGAAGGGGACAGGGTAACGGGGAGCTGTTTTTT. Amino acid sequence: CASGRGQGNGELFF.

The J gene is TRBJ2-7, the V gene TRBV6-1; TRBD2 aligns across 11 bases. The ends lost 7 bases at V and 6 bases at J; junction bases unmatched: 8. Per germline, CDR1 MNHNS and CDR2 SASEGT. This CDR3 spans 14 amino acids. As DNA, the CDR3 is TGTGCCAGCACCCTACTAGCGGGAGATAGCGAGCAGTACTTC. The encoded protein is CASTLLAGDSEQYF.

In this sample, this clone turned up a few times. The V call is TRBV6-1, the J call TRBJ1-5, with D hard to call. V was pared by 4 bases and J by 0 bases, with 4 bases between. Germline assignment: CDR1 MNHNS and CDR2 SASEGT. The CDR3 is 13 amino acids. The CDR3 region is CASSANSNQPQHF. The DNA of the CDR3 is TGTGCCAGCAGTGCGAATAGCAATCAGCCCCAGCATTTT.

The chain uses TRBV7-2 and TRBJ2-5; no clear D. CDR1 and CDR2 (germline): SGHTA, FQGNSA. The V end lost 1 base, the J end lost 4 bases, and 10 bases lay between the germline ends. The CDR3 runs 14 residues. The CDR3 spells CASSLGLARETQYF. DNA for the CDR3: TGTGCCAGCAGCTTAGGTCTGGCGAGAGAGACCCAGTACTTC.

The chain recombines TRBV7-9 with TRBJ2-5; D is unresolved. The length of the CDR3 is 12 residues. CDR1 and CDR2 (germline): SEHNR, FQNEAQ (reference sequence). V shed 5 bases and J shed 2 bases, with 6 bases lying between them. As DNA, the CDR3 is TGTGCCAGCAGCCCAGATCAAGAGACCCAGTACTTC. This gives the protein CASSPDQETQYF.

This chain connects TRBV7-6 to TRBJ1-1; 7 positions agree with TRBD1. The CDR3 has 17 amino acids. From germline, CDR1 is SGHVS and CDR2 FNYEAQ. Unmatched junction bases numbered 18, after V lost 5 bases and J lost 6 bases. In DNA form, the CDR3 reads TGTGCCAGCAGCCCGTCTCCGGTTGGGACAGCGACTCCTGAAGCTTTCTTT. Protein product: CASSPSPVGTATPEAFF. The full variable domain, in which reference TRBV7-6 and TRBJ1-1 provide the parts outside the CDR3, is GAGVSQSPRYKVTKRGQDVALRCDPISGHVSLYWYRQALGQGPEFLTYFNYEAQQDKSGLPNDRFSAERPEGSISTLTIQRTEQRDSAMYRCASSPSPVGTATPEAFFGQGTRLTVV.

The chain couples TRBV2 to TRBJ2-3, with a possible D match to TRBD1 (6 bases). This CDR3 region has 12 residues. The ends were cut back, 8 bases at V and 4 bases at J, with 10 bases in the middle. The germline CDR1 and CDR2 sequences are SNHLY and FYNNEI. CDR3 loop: CASAAGADTQYF. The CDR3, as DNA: TGTGCCAGCGCAGCAGGGGCAGATACGCAGTATTTT.

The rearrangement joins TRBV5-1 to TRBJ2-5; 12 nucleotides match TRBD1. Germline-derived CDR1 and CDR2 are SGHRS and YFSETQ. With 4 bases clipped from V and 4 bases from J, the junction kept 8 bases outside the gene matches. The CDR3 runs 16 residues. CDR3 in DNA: TGCGCCAGCAGCCCGGGGGGACAGGGGGCAGGAGAGACCCAGTACTTC. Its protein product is CASSPGGQGAGETQYF.

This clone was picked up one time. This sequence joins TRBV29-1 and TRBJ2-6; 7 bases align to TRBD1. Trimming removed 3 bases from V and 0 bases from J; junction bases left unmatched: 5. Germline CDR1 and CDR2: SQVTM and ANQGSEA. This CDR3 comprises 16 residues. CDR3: CSVEGQSNSGANVLTF. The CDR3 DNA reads TGCAGCGTTGAGGGACAGTCTAACTCTGGGGCCAACGTCCTGACTTTC.

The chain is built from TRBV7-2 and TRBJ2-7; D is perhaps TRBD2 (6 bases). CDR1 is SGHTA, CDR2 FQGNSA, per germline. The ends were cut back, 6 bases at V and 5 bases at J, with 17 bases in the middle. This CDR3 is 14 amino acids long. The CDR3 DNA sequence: TGTGCCAGCAGTCTGGGGGGACCCGGCGACGAGCAGTACTTC. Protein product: CASSLGGPGDEQYF.

The CDR3 sequence: CASSAGVFGGGYEQYF. The DNA for the CDR3 is TGCGCCAGCAGCGCTGGTGTATTTGGGGGTGGGTACGAGCAGTACTTC. The V and J genes are TRBV5-1 and TRBJ2-7, with D perhaps matching TRBD1 or TRBD2 (5 bases each). There are 16 residues in the CDR3. From germline, CDR1 is SGHRS and CDR2 YFSETQ. Trimming removed 4 bases at V and 4 bases at J, with 21 bases between.